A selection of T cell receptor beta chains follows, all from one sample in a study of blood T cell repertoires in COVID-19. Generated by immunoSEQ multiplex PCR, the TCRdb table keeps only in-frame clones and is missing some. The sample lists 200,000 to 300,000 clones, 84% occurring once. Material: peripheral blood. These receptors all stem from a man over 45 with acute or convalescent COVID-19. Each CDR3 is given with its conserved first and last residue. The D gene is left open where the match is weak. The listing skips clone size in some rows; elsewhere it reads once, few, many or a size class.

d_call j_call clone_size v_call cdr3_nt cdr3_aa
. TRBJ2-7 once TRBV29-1 TGCAGCGTTGTCGGCGGATTCTACGAGCAGTACTTC CSVVGGFYEQYF
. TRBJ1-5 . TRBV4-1 TGCGCCAGCAGCCAAGGAGGGTCAGGGACTCGCAATCAGCCCCAGCATTTT CASSQGGSGTRNQPQHF
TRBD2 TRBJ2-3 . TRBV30 TGTGCCTGGAGTATAGCGGGACCCACAGATACGCAGTATTTT CAWSIAGPTDTQYF
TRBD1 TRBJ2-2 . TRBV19 TGTGCCAGTAAAAGACAGGGGGGAACCGGGGAGCTGTTTTTT CASKRQGGTGELFF
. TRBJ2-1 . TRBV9 TGTGCCAGCAGCGTAGATTTTCGCTTCCCTAGCTCCTACAATGAGCAGTTCTTC CASSVDFRFPSSYNEQFF
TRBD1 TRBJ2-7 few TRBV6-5 TGTGCCAGCACCAGAGGACAGGGCTACGAGCAGTACTTC CASTRGQGYEQYF
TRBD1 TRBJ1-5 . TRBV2 TGTGCCAGCACCCAGACAGGGGGGACCTATAGCAATCAGCCCCAGCATTTT CASTQTGGTYSNQPQHF
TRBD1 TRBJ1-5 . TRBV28 TGTGCCAGCAGTTTATATATGGGACAGGGAAAACAGCCCCAGCATTTT CASSLYMGQGKQPQHF
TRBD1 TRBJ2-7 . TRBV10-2 TGCGCCAGCAGTGGGACAGGGACGGACGAGCAGTACTTC CASSGTGTDEQYF
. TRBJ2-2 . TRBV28 TGTGCCAGCAGTTTAAATTATGATCGGAGCCCCTCCGGCGGGGAGCTGTTTTTT CASSLNYDRSPSGGELFF
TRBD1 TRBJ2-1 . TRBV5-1 TGCGCCAGCAGCGGACAGGGCGGTGAGCAGTTCTTC CASSGQGGEQFF
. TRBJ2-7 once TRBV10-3 TGTGCCATCAGTGAGATAGGGGGCGAGCAGTACTTC CAISEIGGEQYF
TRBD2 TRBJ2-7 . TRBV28 TGTGCCAGCAGCTCCAACAGACTAGCGGGAGGGCCCGGTACCTACGAGCAGTACTTC CASSSNRLAGGPGTYEQYF
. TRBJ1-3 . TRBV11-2 TGTGCCAGCAGCTTAGGGGCCTCTGGAAACACCATATATTTT CASSLGASGNTIYF
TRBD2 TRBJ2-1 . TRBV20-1 TGCAGTGCTAGTTTTGTCGCGGGAGCCTACAATGAGCAGTTCTTC CSASFVAGAYNEQFF
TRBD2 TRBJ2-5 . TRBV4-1 TGCGCCAGCAGCCAAGAGGGTTATGGAGCGGGACTCCAAGAGACCCAGTACTTC CASSQEGYGAGLQETQYF
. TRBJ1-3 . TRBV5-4 TGTGCCAGCAGCTCGGAGAAGCGGGCCTCCTCTGGAAACACCATATATTTT CASSSEKRASSGNTIYF
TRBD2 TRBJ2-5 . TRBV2 TGTGCCAGCAGTGACCCTAGCGGGAGGGAGGGCCCCAGAGAGACCCAGTACTTC CASSDPSGREGPRETQYF
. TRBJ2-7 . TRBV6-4 TGTGCCAGCCTGAGGTCGCGAATCGACGAGCAGTACTTC CASLRSRIDEQYF
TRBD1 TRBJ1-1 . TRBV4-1 TGCGCCAGCAGCCAAGAGGACATCAGGGGGGACACTGAAGCTTTCTTT CASSQEDIRGDTEAFF
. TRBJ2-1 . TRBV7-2 TGTGCCAGCAGGTGGACAGATGATGAGCAGTTCTTC CASRWTDDEQFF
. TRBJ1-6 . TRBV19 TGTGCCAGTAGTAGACAGTCCAACTCCTATAATTCACCCCTCCACTTT CASSRQSNSYNSPLHF
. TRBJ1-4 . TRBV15 TGTGCCACCAGCAGAGACAAGACAGCAACTAATGAAAAACTGTTTTTT CATSRDKTATNEKLFF
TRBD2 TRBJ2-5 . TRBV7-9 TGTGCCAGCAGTTCCTACGGGACTAGCGGGAGGGAAACCCAGTACTTC CASSSYGTSGRETQYF
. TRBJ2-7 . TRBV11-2 TGTGCCAGCAGCTTAGGACAGTCCTACGAGCAGTACTTC CASSLGQSYEQYF
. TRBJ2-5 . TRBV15 TGTGCCACCAGCAGAGAACGGTCCTCGGAGACCCAGTACTTC CATSRERSSETQYF
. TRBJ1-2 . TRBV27 TGTGCCAGCAGTTCGAGGGGGACCGGACTCTATGGCTACACCTTC CASSSRGTGLYGYTF
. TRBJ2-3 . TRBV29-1 TGCAGCGTGCAGGCGGATACGCAGTATTTT CSVQADTQYF
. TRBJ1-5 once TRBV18 TGTGCCAGCTCACCCGAGGCGGGGAATCAGCCCCAGCATTTT CASSPEAGNQPQHF
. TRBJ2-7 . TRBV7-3 TGTGCCAGCAGCTTAGGGCAGGGTGGCCCCTACGAGCAGTACTTC CASSLGQGGPYEQYF
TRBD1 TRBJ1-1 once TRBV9 TGTGCCAGCAGCCCGGGACAGGCGCCCACTGAAGCTTTCTTT CASSPGQAPTEAFF
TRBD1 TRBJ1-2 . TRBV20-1 TGCAGTGCCGGACAGGGAGGTGGCTACACCTTC CSAGQGGGYTF
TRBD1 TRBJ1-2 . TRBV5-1 TGCGCCAGCAGCTCGGGACAGGGCGCTAACTATGGCTACACCTTC CASSSGQGANYGYTF
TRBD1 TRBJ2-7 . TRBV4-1 TGCGCCAGCAGCCAGACAGGGGCTTTCTACGAGCAGTACTTC CASSQTGAFYEQYF
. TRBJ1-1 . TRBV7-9 TGTGCCAGCAGCTTAGACGCGGTGATGGGAGCGAACACTGAAGCTTTCTTT CASSLDAVMGANTEAFF
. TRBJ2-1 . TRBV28 TGTGCCAGCTGGGCGGAAGTGGGCCGGGATGGATATGAGCAGTTCTTC CASWAEVGRDGYEQFF
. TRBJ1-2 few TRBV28 TGTGCCAGCAGTATTAAGGCAACGGGTGATGGCTACACCTTC CASSIKATGDGYTF
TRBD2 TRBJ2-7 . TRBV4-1 TGCGCCAGCAGCCAAGAGGCTAGCGGGATGTACGAGCAGTACTTC CASSQEASGMYEQYF
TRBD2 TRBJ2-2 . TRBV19 TGTGCCAGTAGTGGACTAGCGGGAGGGTCAGCAGGAGGGGAGCTGTTTTTT CASSGLAGGSAGGELFF
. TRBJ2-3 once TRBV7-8 TGTGCCAGCAGCTCTCCCCCACAGGGAGCAGATACGCAGTATTTT CASSSPPQGADTQYF
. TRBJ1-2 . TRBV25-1 TGTGCCAGCAGTGATAAAAGAGATACTAACTATGGCTACACCTTC CASSDKRDTNYGYTF
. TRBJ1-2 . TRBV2 TGTGCCAGCAGCAAAGGGGGGGGAAACTATGGCTACACCTTC CASSKGGGNYGYTF